This T cell receptor (beta chain) was recorded in a study of blood T cell repertoires in COVID-19. Whole-study context: Samples representing acute and convalescent COVID-19 were sourced from the United States, Italy and Spain. PBMCs, B-cell-depleted T cells, or T cells were the source of the cDNA or gDNA that made up the material.

Per the authors' pipeline: Estimation of nucleated cell counts was performed using reference gene primer amplification. Here immunoSEQ multiplex PCR was the method, and the copy in TCRdb shows in-frame clones only, minus some. D and trimming were read from the DNA, whereas the V and J calls and clone size are those reported in that table. The repertoire consists of about 250,000 clones, with around nine tenths occurring once and the leading ten covering 1.6%. CDR3 length: 14 residues. V was cut by 3 bases and J by 6 bases, with 12 bases left in between. Germline CDR1 and CDR2: LNHDA and SQIVND (reference sequence).

Sequencing was performed on peripheral blood. The gene calls are TRBV19 and TRBJ1-5; the D gene is possibly TRBD1 (5 bases). The clonotype originates from a woman aged 55 to 70 who had recovered from COVID-19. The CDR3 nucleotides read TGTGCCAGTAGTATGCGGGGGGAGGCTCAGCCCCAGCATTTT. Encoded protein: CASSMRGEAQPQHF.